The rows below give T cell receptor beta chains drawn from one sample of a study of blood T cell repertoires in COVID-19. TCRdb's table, derived via immunoSEQ multiplex PCR, lists solely in-frame clones and lacks some. The sample holds approximately 300,000 clones, 70% to 85% seen once. Sequencing was performed on peripheral blood. These receptors all come from a human donor with COVID-19, enrolled during active disease. The donor label of this sample is uncertain. Both conserved end residues are part of each CDR3. The D gene is left open where the match is weak. Clone size is stated in some rows and not others, as once, few, many or a class when expanded.

TRBJ1-2,.,15,TRBV10-2,TRBD1,CASSESSGQGGGYTF,TGCGCCAGCAGTGAGTCATCCGGACAGGGGGGAGGCTACACCTTC
TRBJ2-1,.,17,TRBV7-3,TRBD1,CASSTNSGQGVRGEQFF,TGTGCCAGCAGCACCAACTCGGGACAGGGGGTAAGAGGTGAGCAGTTCTTC
TRBJ1-1,.,13,TRBV14,.,CASSQYLNTEAFF,TGTGCCAGCAGCCAGTACTTAAACACTGAAGCTTTCTTT
TRBJ2-7,.,15,TRBV6-5,TRBD1,CASGTNRGLSYEQYF,TGTGCCAGCGGAACCAACAGGGGCCTCTCCTACGAGCAGTACTTC
TRBJ2-7,.,13,TRBV30,.,CAWSLQGVGEQYF,TGTGCCTGGAGCCTACAGGGTGTAGGCGAGCAGTACTTC
TRBJ1-5,.,13,TRBV6-5,TRBD1,CASSEGQHQPQHF,TGTGCCAGCAGCGAGGGACAGCATCAGCCCCAGCATTTT
TRBJ1-1,.,14,TRBV7-8,.,CASSLVAFNTEAFF,TGTGCCAGCAGCTTGGTGGCCTTCAACACTGAAGCTTTCTTT
TRBJ1-5,.,11,TRBV12-3/TRBV12-4,TRBD1,CASTTTGAQHF,TGTGCCAGCACCACCACAGGGGCCCAGCATTTT
TRBJ1-2,.,16,TRBV5-4,.,CASSLDPGGLHYGYTF,TGTGCCAGCAGCTTGGACCCAGGCGGGCTTCACTATGGCTACACCTTC
TRBJ2-7,.,13,TRBV19,.,CASSRPDSYEQYF,TGTGCCAGTAGTAGACCCGACAGTTACGAGCAGTACTTC
TRBJ2-1,.,20,TRBV9,TRBD2,CASSGRQGERASGRPNEQFF,TGTGCCAGCAGCGGACGACAGGGGGAGAGGGCTAGCGGGAGGCCCAATGAGCAGTTCTTC
TRBJ1-3,.,13,TRBV29-1,.,CSVEGRGSDTIYF,TGCAGCGTTGAGGGCAGGGGATCAGACACCATATATTTT
TRBJ2-1,.,16,TRBV5-4,TRBD1,CASSSPDRGSYNEQFF,TGTGCCAGCAGCTCCCCCGACAGGGGTTCCTACAATGAGCAGTTCTTC
TRBJ2-3,.,15,TRBV7-3,TRBD2,CASSSSGSFTDTQYF,TGTGCCAGCAGCTCGAGCGGGAGTTTCACAGATACGCAGTATTTT
TRBJ2-5,.,18,TRBV27,.,CASSLSSLAGRPAETQYF,TGTGCCAGCAGTTTATCATCGCTTGCGGGACGGCCAGCAGAGACCCAGTACTTC
TRBJ1-1,.,11,TRBV29-1,.,CSVDPETEAFF,TGCAGCGTTGATCCTGAGACTGAAGCTTTCTTT
TRBJ1-5,.,15,TRBV24-1,.,CATSDPGERNQPQHF,TGTGCCACCAGTGACCCAGGGGAAAGAAATCAGCCCCAGCATTTT
TRBJ1-1,once,15,TRBV9,TRBD1,CASSPQQGLGTEAFF,TGTGCCAGCAGCCCGCAACAGGGGCTCGGCACTGAAGCTTTCTTT
TRBJ2-7,.,13,TRBV5-6,.,CASSPTLRDEQYF,TGTGCCAGCAGCCCGACTCTACGAGACGAGCAGTACTTC
TRBJ2-7,.,19,TRBV23-1,TRBD1,CASSLDGTGVLKSSYEQYF,TGCGCCAGCAGCCTAGACGGGACAGGGGTTCTTAAGAGCTCCTACGAGCAGTACTTC
TRBJ2-7,.,17,TRBV29-1,TRBD2,CSVEDLGREASPYEQYF,TGCAGCGTTGAAGATCTTGGGCGGGAGGCCTCGCCCTACGAGCAGTACTTC
TRBJ2-7,.,16,TRBV5-6,TRBD2,CASSLERGGRDDEQYF,TGTGCCAGCAGCTTGGAGCGCGGCGGGAGAGACGACGAGCAGTACTTC
TRBJ2-1,.,16,TRBV6-2/TRBV6-3,.,CASSPRAGASYNEQFF,TGTGCCAGCAGCCCTCGTGCAGGGGCGTCCTACAATGAGCAGTTCTTC
TRBJ1-2,.,14,TRBV30,.,CAWSINSRADGYTF,TGTGCCTGGAGTATCAACAGCAGGGCAGATGGCTACACCTTC
TRBJ1-6,.,15,TRBV19,TRBD1,CASSKGQGRNSPLHF,TGTGCCAGTAGTAAAGGACAGGGGCGTAATTCACCCCTCCACTTT
TRBJ2-3,.,18,TRBV6-2/TRBV6-3,TRBD2,CASSYPLASGSFPDTQYF,TGTGCCAGCAGTTACCCCCTGGCTAGCGGGAGTTTCCCAGATACGCAGTATTTT
TRBJ1-2,.,13,TRBV6-5,.,CASAPDGGYGYTF,TGTGCCAGCGCTCCGGACGGGGGCTATGGCTACACCTTC
TRBJ1-5,.,13,TRBV7-3,.,CASSLAPGQPQHF,TGTGCCAGCAGCTTAGCCCCAGGGCAGCCCCAGCATTTT
TRBJ1-5,.,14,TRBV27,.,CASSSYSGEQPQHF,TGTGCCAGCAGCTCTTATTCAGGGGAGCAGCCCCAGCATTTT
TRBJ2-7,.,12,TRBV18,TRBD1,CASSRQGYEQYF,TGTGCCAGCTCACGACAGGGCTACGAGCAGTACTTC
TRBJ1-6,.,15,TRBV2,TRBD1,CASQPQGTIGSPLHF,TGTGCCAGCCAACCACAGGGGACAATCGGTTCACCCCTCCACTTT
TRBJ1-3,.,15,TRBV19,.,CASSIPTRPGNTIYF,TGTGCCAGTAGTATACCGACAAGACCTGGAAACACCATATATTTT
TRBJ1-5,.,15,TRBV6-2/TRBV6-3,TRBD1,CASSYPGTDNQPQHF,TGTGCCAGCAGTTACCCCGGGACAGACAATCAGCCCCAGCATTTT
TRBJ1-2,.,12,TRBV7-8,.,CASSPGGMGYTF,TGTGCCAGCAGCCCCGGAGGGATGGGCTACACCTTC
TRBJ2-5,.,14,TRBV14,.,CASSQMKQIETQYF,TGTGCCAGCAGCCAGATGAAACAGATAGAGACCCAGTACTTC
TRBJ1-2,few,13,TRBV6-5,.,CASRFTTVRGYTF,TGTGCCAGCCGATTCACGACTGTGAGAGGCTACACCTTC
TRBJ2-2,.,17,TRBV5-6,TRBD2,CASSLAGGIYLPGELFF,TGTGCCAGCAGTCTCGCGGGGGGGATCTACTTGCCCGGGGAGCTGTTTTTT
TRBJ1-3,.,14,TRBV3-1/TRBV3-2,.,CASSQGGTGNTIYF,TGTGCCAGCAGCCAAGGCGGAACTGGAAACACCATATATTTT
TRBJ1-1,.,15,TRBV7-2,TRBD1,CASSLGTGGYTEAFF,TGTGCCAGCAGCTTGGGGACAGGGGGCTACACTGAAGCTTTCTTT
TRBJ2-2,.,17,TRBV5-5,.,CASSSRTPGQETGELFF,TGTGCCAGCAGCAGCAGAACCCCGGGACAAGAAACCGGGGAGCTGTTTTTT
TRBJ1-2,once,14,TRBV9,.,CASSVAIAGYGYTF,TGTGCCAGCAGCGTAGCGATCGCAGGCTATGGCTACACCTTC
TRBJ1-1,.,13,TRBV19,TRBD1,CASRRQGDTEAFF,TGTGCCAGTAGACGACAGGGGGACACTGAAGCTTTCTTT
TRBJ1-5,.,16,TRBV3-1/TRBV3-2,.,CASSPQFQVGAQPQHF,TGTGCCAGCAGTCCCCAATTCCAGGTGGGGGCCCAGCCCCAGCATTTT
TRBJ2-4,.,15,TRBV5-5,TRBD2,CASSLTGGKENIQYF,TGTGCCAGCAGCTTGACGGGAGGGAAAGAAAACATTCAGTACTTC
TRBJ1-1,.,17,TRBV5-1,TRBD1,CASSLGSQGAGGTEAFF,TGCGCCAGCAGCTTGGGTAGTCAGGGGGCCGGGGGCACTGAAGCTTTCTTT